Included here is one T cell receptor (beta chain) sequence, with context. Its target is unknown. Random hexamers primed reverse transcription of about 0.5 to 1 ug RNA. The amplification used immunoSEQ multiplex PCR on TCR beta CDR3; it spanned 54 Vbeta and 13 Jbeta. Each CDR3 protein is one row after TCRdb ran MiXCR on the immunoSEQ multiplex PCR reads. The sample contains approximately 160,000 distinct CDR3 sequences, roughly 95% of which appear only once. This record comes from a study of CD8 T cells in Susac syndrome. Study-wide results and limits: As the study acknowledged, the number of individuals in its TCR sequencing and HLA analysis was relatively small.

The authors carried out high-throughput sequencing of TCR beta. They applied it to CD8+ and CD4+ T cells obtained from blood. The multiple sclerosis controls were treatment-naive patients with relapsing-remitting disease that was stable or active. Deletions cut 2 bases from V and 7 bases from J, with 11 bases between. Germline values: CDR1 MNHEY, CDR2 SVGAGI. CDR3 length: 14 amino acids. Sequencing was performed on CD4+ T cells from PBMCs. This sequence was found in a human donor with multiple sclerosis. The rearrangement links TRBV6-5 to TRBJ1-4; maybe TRBD1 (5 bases). Here the CDR3 reads CASSYQGSAEKLFF. The CDR3, as DNA: TGTGCCAGCAGTTACCAGGGATCGGCTGAAAAACTGTTTTTT.